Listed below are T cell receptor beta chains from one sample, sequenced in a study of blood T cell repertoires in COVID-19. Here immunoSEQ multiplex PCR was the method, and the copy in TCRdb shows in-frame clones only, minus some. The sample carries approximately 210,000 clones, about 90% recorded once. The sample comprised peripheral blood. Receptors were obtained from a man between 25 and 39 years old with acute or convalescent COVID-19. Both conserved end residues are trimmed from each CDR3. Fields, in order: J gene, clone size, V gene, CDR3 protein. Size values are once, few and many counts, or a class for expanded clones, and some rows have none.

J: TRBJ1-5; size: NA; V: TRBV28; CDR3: ASSIGTGWGQPQH
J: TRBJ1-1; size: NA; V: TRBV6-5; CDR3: ASSYRQGKAEAF
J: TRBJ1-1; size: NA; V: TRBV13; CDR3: ASSRATGRHEAF
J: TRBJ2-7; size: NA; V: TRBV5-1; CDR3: ASSLVGLYEQY
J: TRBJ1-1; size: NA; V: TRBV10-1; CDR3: ASSEGAGNRANTEAF
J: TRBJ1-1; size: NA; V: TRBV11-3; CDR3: ASSGGMNTEAF
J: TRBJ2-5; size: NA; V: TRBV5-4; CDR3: ASSGTGQAPQETQY
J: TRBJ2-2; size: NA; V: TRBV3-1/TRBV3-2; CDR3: ASSQDWRAQWTGELF
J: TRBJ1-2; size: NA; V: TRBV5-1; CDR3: ASSLALTGAGYGT
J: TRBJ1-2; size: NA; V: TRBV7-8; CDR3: ASSLGGTYGYT
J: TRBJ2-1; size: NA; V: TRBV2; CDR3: ASSSSALGNEQF
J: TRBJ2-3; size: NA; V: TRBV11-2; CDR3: ASSWTSGGADTQY
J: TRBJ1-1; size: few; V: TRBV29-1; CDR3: SVGGEAF
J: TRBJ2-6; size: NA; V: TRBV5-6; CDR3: ASSLGAGRSGANVLT
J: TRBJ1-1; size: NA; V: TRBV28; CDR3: ASSFARERTNTEAF
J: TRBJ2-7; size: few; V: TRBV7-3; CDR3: ASSTDIPYEQY
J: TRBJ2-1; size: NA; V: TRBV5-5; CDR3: ASSPWGYSTDEQF
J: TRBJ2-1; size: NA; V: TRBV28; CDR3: ASSLFGTYNEQF
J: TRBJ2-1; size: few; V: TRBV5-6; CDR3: ASSTAGSSYNEQF
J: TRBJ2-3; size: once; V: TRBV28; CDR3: ASTLAGLAGTTDTQY
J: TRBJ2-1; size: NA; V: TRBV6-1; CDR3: ASSERWTADARNEQF
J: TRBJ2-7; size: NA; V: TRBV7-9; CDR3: ASSLVPGRWY
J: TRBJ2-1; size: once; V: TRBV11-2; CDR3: ASSSLAGGQYNEQF
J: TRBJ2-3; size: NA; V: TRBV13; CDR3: ASSYGQEGAGKTDTQY
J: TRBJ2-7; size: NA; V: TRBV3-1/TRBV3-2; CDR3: ASSQIGQIHPYEQY
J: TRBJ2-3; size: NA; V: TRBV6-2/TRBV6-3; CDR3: ASSYASSGGTLNTQY
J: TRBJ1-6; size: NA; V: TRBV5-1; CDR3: ASSLSPGGTLDNSPLH
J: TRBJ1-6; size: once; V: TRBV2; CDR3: ASSGTGQYPLH
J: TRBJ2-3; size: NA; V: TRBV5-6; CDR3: ASSLVNRAPDTQY
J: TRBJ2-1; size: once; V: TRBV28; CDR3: ASSTLAGGPGYNEQF
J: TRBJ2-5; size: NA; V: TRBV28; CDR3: ASSLGGRRETQY
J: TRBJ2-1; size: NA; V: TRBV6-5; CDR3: ACRREGFVNEQF
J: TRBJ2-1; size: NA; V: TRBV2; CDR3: ASREPGGSYNEQF
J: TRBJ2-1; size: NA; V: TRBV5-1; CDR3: ASSMTGSSYNEQF
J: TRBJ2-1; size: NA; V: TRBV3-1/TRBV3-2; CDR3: ASKKMGQGINEQF
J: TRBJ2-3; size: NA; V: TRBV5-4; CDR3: ASSPRGGREDTQY
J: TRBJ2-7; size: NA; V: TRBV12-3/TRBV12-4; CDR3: ASRGQWAYEQY